Sequencing of this T cell receptor (beta chain) was carried out in a study of beta chain features in type 1 diabetes. As for the study in general: Examination covered approximately 100 million sorted cells spanning all samples.

As every portion of the isolated RNA was reverse transcribed, the sequencing read expressed TCRB transcripts. Measured with immunoSEQ multiplex PCR; TCRdb has only the in-frame clones, and not every one. This sample has 350,000 or so clones, with roughly 21% found just once. A word on this clone: Its matching antigen is unknown.

Study-level results: In type 1 diabetes patients, VDJ junctions had fewer insertions; deletions at these junctions were more frequent. Among all four CD4+ subsets, Type 1 diabetes patients had TCRB CDR3s that were moderately but significantly shorter. Compared to healthy donors, patients appeared to have naive, central memory and Treg TCRB repertoires that were more alike.

This CDR3 comprises 14 residues. V was clipped by 5 bases and J by 1 base, with 10 bases between them. The V gene's germline CDR1 is SEHNR and CDR2 FQNEAQ (reference sequence). This clonotype originated in a young woman in good health. The specimen sequenced was naive CD4+ T cells from blood. This chain links TRBV7-9 with TRBJ2-3; D perhaps matches TRBD2 (6 bases). CDR3 DNA sequence: TGTGCCAGCAGCCAGCAGCGGGGCACAGATACGCAGTATTTT. Translation gives CASSQQRGTDTQYF.